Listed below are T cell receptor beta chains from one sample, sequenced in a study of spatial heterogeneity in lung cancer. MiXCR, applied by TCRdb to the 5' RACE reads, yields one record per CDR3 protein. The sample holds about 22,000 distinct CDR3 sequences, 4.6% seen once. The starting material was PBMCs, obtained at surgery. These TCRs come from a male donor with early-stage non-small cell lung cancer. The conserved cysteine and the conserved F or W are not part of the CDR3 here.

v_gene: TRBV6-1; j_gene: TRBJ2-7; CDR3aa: ASSPPDRDGNEQY
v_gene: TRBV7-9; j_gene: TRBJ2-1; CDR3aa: ASSPKFRLAAYNEQF
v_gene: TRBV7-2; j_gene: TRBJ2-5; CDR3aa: ASSLASPDPMGETQY
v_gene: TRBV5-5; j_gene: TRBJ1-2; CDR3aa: ASSSDRVGFYGYT
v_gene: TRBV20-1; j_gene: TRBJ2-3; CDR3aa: SARGGLAGETDTQY
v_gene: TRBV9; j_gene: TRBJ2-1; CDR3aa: ASSFGLAGANEQF
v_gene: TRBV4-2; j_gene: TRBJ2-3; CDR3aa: ASSQELAGGPGDTQY
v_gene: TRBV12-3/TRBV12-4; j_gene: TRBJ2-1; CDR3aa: ASSFGGQGTFNEQF
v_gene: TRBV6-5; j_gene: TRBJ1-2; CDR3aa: ASTSGGDYGYT
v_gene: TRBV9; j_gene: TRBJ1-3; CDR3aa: ASSVSPGNGNTIY
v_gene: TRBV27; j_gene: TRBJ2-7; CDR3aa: ASSLSNRGVPRSYEQY
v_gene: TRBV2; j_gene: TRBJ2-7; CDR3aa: ASRRTAGFLSSYEQY
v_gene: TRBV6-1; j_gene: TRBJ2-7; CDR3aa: ASTRQGLRSYEQY
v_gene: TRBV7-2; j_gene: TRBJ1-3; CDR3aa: ASSQAFSGNTIY
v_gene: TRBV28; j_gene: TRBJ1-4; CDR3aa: ASSLKSGGYEKLF
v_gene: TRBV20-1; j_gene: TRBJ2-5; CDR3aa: SASTLKITGGLEETQY
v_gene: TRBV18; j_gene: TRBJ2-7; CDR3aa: ASSQGGSEQY
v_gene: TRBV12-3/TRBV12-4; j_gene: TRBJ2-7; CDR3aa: TSSLESPFRKREQY
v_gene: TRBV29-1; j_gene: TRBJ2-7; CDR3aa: SVVGTSYEQY
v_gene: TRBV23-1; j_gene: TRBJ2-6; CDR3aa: ASSRTASSSGANVLT
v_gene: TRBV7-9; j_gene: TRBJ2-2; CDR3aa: ASSLEGWRPGGTGELF
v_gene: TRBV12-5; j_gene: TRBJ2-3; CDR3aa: ASGLGLAGDTDTQY
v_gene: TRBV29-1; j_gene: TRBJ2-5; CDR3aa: SVEDGQGPETQY
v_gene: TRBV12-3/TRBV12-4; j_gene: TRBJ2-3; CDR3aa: ASRLGGTDTQY
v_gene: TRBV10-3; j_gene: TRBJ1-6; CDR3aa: AISGGQVHSPLH
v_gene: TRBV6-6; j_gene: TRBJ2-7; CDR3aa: ASSPVAYEQY
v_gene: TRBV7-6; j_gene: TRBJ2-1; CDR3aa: ASSFSPGGASYNEQF
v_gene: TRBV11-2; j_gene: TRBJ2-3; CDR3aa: ASSLAGPPTDTQY
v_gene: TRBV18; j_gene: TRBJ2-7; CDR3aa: ASSESGPYEQY
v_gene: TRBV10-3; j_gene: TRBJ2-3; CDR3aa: AISEWGGLAGGPENTQY
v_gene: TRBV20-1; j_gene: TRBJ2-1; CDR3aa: SAPFRRGRAPEQF
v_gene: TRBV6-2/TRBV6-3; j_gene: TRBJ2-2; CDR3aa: AARKEATGELF
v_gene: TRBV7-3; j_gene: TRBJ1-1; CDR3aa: ASIYGQGEYTEAF
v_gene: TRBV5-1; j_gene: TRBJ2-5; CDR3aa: ASSLWRGETQY
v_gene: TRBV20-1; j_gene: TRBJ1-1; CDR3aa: SATRGAVRNTEAF
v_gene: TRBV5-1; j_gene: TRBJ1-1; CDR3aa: ASSLGVGSPNAEAF
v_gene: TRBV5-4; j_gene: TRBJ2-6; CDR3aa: ASSANRGLGGANVLT
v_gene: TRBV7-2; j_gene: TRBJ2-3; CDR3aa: ASSLSGGAGNTQY
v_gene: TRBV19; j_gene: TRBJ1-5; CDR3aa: ASSIRVNQPQH
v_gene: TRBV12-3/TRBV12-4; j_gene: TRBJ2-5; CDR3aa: ASNSGPQETQY
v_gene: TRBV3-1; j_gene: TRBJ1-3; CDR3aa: ASSQAAAAGNTIY
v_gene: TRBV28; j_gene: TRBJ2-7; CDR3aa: ASSPGQSGEQY